What follows are 32 T cell receptor beta chains derived from one specimen sequenced in a study of cytomegalovirus exposure and HLA in healthy donors. In the PCR, 60 Vbeta and 13 Jbeta primers were used. Libraries were prepared by immunoSEQ multiplex PCR; TCRdb keeps only in-frame clonotypes and omits some of them. Altogether some 150,000 clones are present, around 80% being singletons, with the ten largest covering about 3.5%. The sequenced sample consisted of PBMCs. Receptors originate from a middle-aged man in good health and CMV-seronegative.

This rearrangement joins TRBV2 to TRBJ2-1; 8 bases fit TRBD1. With 3 bases clipped from V and 2 bases from J, the junction kept 3 bases outside the gene matches. The CDR3 runs 15 residues. Looked up from germline, CDR1 is SNHLY and CDR2 is FYNNEI. The CDR3 reads CASSDQGATYNEQFF. The CDR3 bases are TGTGCCAGCAGTGATCAGGGGGCGACCTACAATGAGCAGTTCTTC.

The V and J genes are TRBV27 and TRBJ2-7, with a possible D match to TRBD2 (6 bases). Per germline, CDR1 MNHEY and CDR2 SMNVEV (reference sequence). CDR3 length: 15 residues. Trimming removed 2 bases at V and 5 bases at J, with 16 bases between. CDR3 sequence: CASSLGRGTYHEQYF. The CDR3 bases are TGTGCCAGCAGTTTAGGACGGGGGACTTATCACGAGCAGTACTTC.

The rearrangement links TRBV30 to TRBJ1-5, with D maybe TRBD1 (6 bases). The ends were cut back, 2 bases at V and 3 bases at J, with 8 bases in the middle. The CDR3 runs 13 residues. Germline V gene sequence: CDR1 GTSNPN, CDR2 SVGIG (reference sequence). The CDR3 sequence: CAWSQGINQPQHF. In DNA, the CDR3 is TGTGCCTGGAGTCAGGGGATCAATCAGCCCCAGCATTTT.

This clone has a single count. This chain uses TRBV13 with TRBJ1-5, with a tentative D call TRBD1 (6 bases). The CDR3 runs 14 residues. V was cut by 8 bases and J by 2 bases, with 13 bases left in between. Germline values: CDR1 PRHDT, CDR2 FYEKMQ (reference sequence). The CDR3 nucleotides are TGTGCCAGCCCAATTACAGGGTGCAATCAGCCCCAGCATTTT. This codes for CASPITGCNQPQHF.

This clone was detected only a few times. The chain employs TRBV2 and TRBJ1-1; D is unresolved. This CDR3 has 14 residues. The V and J ends lost 3 bases and 3 bases respectively, with 11 bases between them. The germline CDR1 and CDR2 sequences are SNHLY and FYNNEI. CDR3 region: CASSDRARDTEAFF. In DNA, the CDR3 is TGTGCCAGCAGTGATAGGGCGAGGGACACTGAAGCTTTCTTT.

The chain recombines TRBV9 with TRBJ2-1; D is undetermined. Per germline, CDR1 SGDLS and CDR2 YYNGEE. This CDR3 is 16 amino acids long. V gave up 0 bases and J gave up 0 bases, with 10 bases separating them. The CDR3 loop reads CASSVAPQDSYNEQFF. CDR3 coding DNA: TGTGCCAGCAGCGTAGCTCCCCAGGACTCCTACAATGAGCAGTTCTTC.

The chain joins TRBV7-9 to TRBJ1-1, with TRBD1 as a possible D gene (5 bases). Trimming shortened V by 6 bases and J by 1 base, and 12 bases separated the two germline ends. The CDR3 has 14 residues. The V gene's germline CDR1 is SEHNR and CDR2 FQNEAQ (reference sequence). CDR3 region: CASSYGTENTEAFF. In DNA, the CDR3 is TGTGCCAGCAGTTACGGGACTGAGAACACTGAAGCTTTCTTT.

The V call is TRBV5-6, the J call TRBJ1-1, with D possibly TRBD1 on 6 matching bases. The germline V and J ends were trimmed by 4 bases and 4 bases, with 11 bases remaining between them. Germline values: CDR1 SGHDT, CDR2 YYEEEE. This CDR3 contains 13 residues. The chain's CDR3 is CASSPTGTTEAFF. The DNA for the CDR3 is TGTGCCAGCAGCCCGACAGGAACCACTGAAGCTTTCTTT.

This clone has just a few counts. At one end, the junction sequence differs from germline, possibly due to a read error. The V and J genes are TRBV6-1 and TRBJ1-5, with D maybe TRBD1 (5 bases). The CDR3 spans 16 residues. CDR1 is MNHNS and CDR2 is SASEGT in the germline V gene. CDR3: CASREGQGLGYQPQHF. CDR3 DNA sequence: TGTGCCAGCAGGGAAGGTCAGGGACTCGGGTATCAGCCCCAGCATTTT.

The chain joins TRBV7-2 to TRBJ2-7; 9 bases align to TRBD1. Germline lookup yields CDR1 SGHTA and CDR2 FQGNSA. This CDR3 is built from 15 residues. Trimming at V came to 0 bases and at J to 3 bases, leaving 3 bases not matched to a gene. CDR3 protein: CASSLAKGQGYEQYF. In nucleotides, the CDR3 is TGTGCCAGCAGCTTAGCGAAGGGACAGGGCTACGAGCAGTACTTC.

The V gene is TRBV6-1, the J gene TRBJ1-1; 9 bases line up with TRBD1. Germline values: CDR1 MNHNS, CDR2 SASEGT. V gave up 4 bases and J gave up 3 bases; unmatched junction bases: 6. The CDR3 extends over 15 amino acids. The CDR3 DNA reads TGTGCCAGCAGTGCCATGACAGGGGGAGACACTGAAGCTTTCTTT. Amino acid sequence: CASSAMTGGDTEAFF.

This chain's CDR3 is CASYRNPGETQYF. As DNA, the CDR3 is TGTGCCAGCTACAGGAACCCCGGGGAGACCCAGTACTTC. The V gene is TRBV2, the J gene TRBJ2-5; D perhaps matches TRBD1 (5 bases). V was shortened by 8 bases and J by 5 bases, with 15 bases between the two germline ends. The CDR3 consists of 13 residues. The germline gives CDR1 SNHLY, CDR2 FYNNEI.

V and J are TRBV7-9 and TRBJ2-1, with 11 nucleotides matching TRBD1. J gave up 1 base and V 2 bases, and 10 bases lay outside the gene matches. CDR3 size: 19 residues. In germline, CDR1 is SEHNR, CDR2 FQNEAQ (reference sequence). CDR3 in amino acids: CASSLTYAGTGGSYNEQFF. The CDR3 DNA follows: TGTGCCAGCAGCTTAACTTACGCCGGGACAGGGGGTTCCTACAATGAGCAGTTCTTC.

J is TRBJ2-7 and V is TRBV7-9; a weak D match, TRBD1 (5 bases). V was pared by 6 bases and J by 2 bases, with 14 bases between. CDR3 length equals 14 residues. CDR1 and CDR2 from the germline V gene are SEHNR and FQNEAQ (reference sequence). The CDR3 region is CASSYQGPTYEQYF. The DNA of the CDR3 is TGTGCCAGCAGTTACCAGGGTCCCACCTACGAGCAGTACTTC.

V usage is TRBV7-2 and J usage is TRBJ1-5, with a tentative D call TRBD1 (6 bases). This CDR3 contains 17 residues. CDR1 and CDR2 (germline): SGHTA, FQGNSA. Trimming stripped 1 base from V and 2 bases from J, with 15 bases between. CDR3 DNA sequence: TGTGCCAGCAGCTTAGACAGGGACGCAAAAGGCAATCAGCCCCAGCATTTT. Translation: CASSLDRDAKGNQPQHF.

The CDR3 loop is CASSHLGQRNTEAFF. DNA for the CDR3: TGTGCCAGCAGCCACCTAGGACAGAGGAACACTGAAGCTTTCTTT. The J gene is TRBJ1-1, the V gene TRBV14; possible D gene TRBD1, 6 bases. Per germline, CDR1 SGHDN and CDR2 FVKESK. Between the trimmed V and J ends, which lost 3 bases and 1 base, there was a span of 12 bases. The CDR3 has 15 residues.

The chain has TRBV7-9 and TRBJ2-3, with D possibly being TRBD2 (5 bases). V lost 6 bases and J lost 2, with 12 bases in between. The CDR3 runs to 14 residues. The germline gives CDR1 SEHNR, CDR2 FQNEAQ (reference sequence). The CDR3 spells CASSDRLLTDTQYF. The CDR3 DNA follows: TGTGCCAGCAGTGATAGACTACTCACAGATACGCAGTATTTT.

The chain joins TRBV7-8 to TRBJ2-7; 9 bases are shared with TRBD1. The CDR3 sequence is 14 residues long. V shed 3 bases and J 3 bases; nucleotides not matched to a gene: 3. Germline loops: CDR1 SGHVS, CDR2 FQNEAQ. The DNA of the CDR3 is TGTGCCAGCAGCTTGTTGACAGGGGGCTACGAGCAGTACTTC. Encoded protein: CASSLLTGGYEQYF. Using reference TRBV7-8 and TRBJ2-7 for the parts outside the CDR3, the full variable domain is GAGVSQSPRYKVAKRGQDVALRCDPISGHVSLFWYQQALGQGPEFLTYFQNEAQLDKSGLPSDRFFAERPEGSVSTLKIQRTQQEDSAVYLCASSLLTGGYEQYFGPGTRLTVT.

This chain joins TRBV5-6 and TRBJ1-3; no clear D. Germline V CDR1 and CDR2: SGHDT, YYEEEE. This CDR3 is 15 amino acids long. The V gene lost 5 bases and the J gene lost 2 bases, with 14 bases spanning the gap. The CDR3 is CASSLGPNTGNTIYF. The CDR3, as DNA: TGTGCCAGCAGTCTTGGGCCGAATACTGGAAACACCATATATTTT.

The rearrangement links TRBV5-1 to TRBJ1-2; 7 nucleotides align to TRBD1. This CDR3 has 17 residues. J lost 8 bases, V lost 4 bases, and 20 bases had no gene match. The V gene's germline CDR1 is SGHRS and CDR2 YFSETQ. The CDR3 region has the DNA TGCGCCAGCAGCCGTCAGCCCCCTTACAGGGGCGGGTTCGGCTACACCTTC. Translated: CASSRQPPYRGGFGYTF.

J is TRBJ1-1 and V is TRBV9; D is undetermined. This CDR3 comprises 16 residues. Germline CDR1 and CDR2: SGDLS and YYNGEE. Trimming took off 3 bases at V and 5 bases at J, with 20 bases between the two ends. The CDR3 DNA reads TGTGCCAGCAGCGCCTCCACCCTCAGAGCGGGGACTGAAGCTTTCTTT. Encoded protein: CASSASTLRAGTEAFF.

The V gene is TRBV2, the J gene TRBJ2-1, with D perhaps TRBD1 (6 bases). Trimming shortened V by 0 bases and J by 6 bases, and 15 bases separated the two germline ends. CDR3 size: 16 residues. CDR1 and CDR2 from the germline V gene are SNHLY and FYNNEI. CDR3 in DNA: TGTGCCAGCAGTGAAGCGTTGGGGGCCCCCCCCAATGAGCAGTTCTTC. Translation gives CASSEALGAPPNEQFF. Variable domain in full (rest from reference TRBV2 and TRBJ2-1): EPEVTQTPSHQVTQMGQEVILRCVPISNHLYFYWYRQILGQKVEFLVSFYNNEISEKSEIFDDQFSVERPDGSNFTLKIRSTKLEDSAMYFCASSEALGAPPNEQFFGPGTRLTVL.

The chain employs TRBV19 and TRBJ1-1; no clear D. CDR3 length: 12 amino acids. CDR1 is LNHDA and CDR2 is SQIVND in the germline V gene (reference sequence). V gave up 2 bases and J gave up 7 bases, with 8 bases separating them. The CDR3 nucleotides are TGTGCCAGTAGTATAAGTCGGGTTGAAGCTTTCTTT. Its translation is CASSISRVEAFF.

V is TRBV10-2 and J is TRBJ1-4; tentatively, D is TRBD1 (5 bases). The CDR3 is made up of 14 amino acids. CDR1 and CDR2 (germline): WSHSY, SAAADI. V dropped 8 bases and J dropped 0 bases, with 10 bases sitting between them. The CDR3 bases are TGCGCCAGCCTACCGACAGCAACTAATGAAAAACTGTTTTTT. Amino acid sequence: CASLPTATNEKLFF.

The gene calls are TRBV30 and TRBJ2-1, with 11 bases fitting TRBD1. Germline values: CDR1 GTSNPN, CDR2 SVGIG (reference sequence). This CDR3 comprises 17 residues. Germline trimming cut 1 base from V and 5 bases from J; bases unmatched to any gene: 10. CDR3 loop: CAWSGLSPGQGDNEQFF. The CDR3 DNA reads as TGTGCCTGGAGTGGCCTTTCCCCGGGACAGGGGGACAATGAGCAGTTCTTC.

The V call is TRBV19, the J call TRBJ2-4; D possibly corresponds to TRBD1 (6 bases). Between the trimmed V and J ends, which lost 3 bases and 6 bases, there was a span of 12 bases. There are 14 residues in the CDR3. CDR1 is LNHDA, CDR2 SQIVND, per germline (reference sequence). In nucleotides, the CDR3 is TGTGCCAGTAGTATCGGCGTAGGGGGAAACATTCAGTACTTC. Protein: CASSIGVGGNIQYF.

J is TRBJ1-5 and V is TRBV6-5; a possible D gene is TRBD1 (6 bases). With 4 bases removed from V and 4 bases from J, the gap between germline ends came to 11 bases. CDR3 size: 14 residues. Germline V lookup: CDR1 MNHEY, CDR2 SVGAGI. The CDR3 coding sequence is TGTGCCAGCAGTTTAGGGGGGGGGAATCAGCCCCAGCATTTT. Residues: CASSLGGGNQPQHF.

The chain joins TRBV6-5 to TRBJ2-3; a possible D gene is TRBD2 (5 bases). The CDR3 loop spans 14 amino acids. Germline CDR1 is MNHEY and CDR2 is SVGAGI. The V gene lost 2 bases and the J gene lost 2 bases, with 8 bases spanning the gap. The CDR3 reads CASSYRGYTDTQYF. CDR3 nucleotide sequence: TGTGCCAGCAGTTACAGAGGGTACACAGATACGCAGTATTTT.

V gene TRBV7-2 combines with J gene TRBJ2-7; TRBD2 agrees at 9 bases. This CDR3 is 18 amino acids long. From germline, CDR1 is SGHTA and CDR2 FQGNSA. J was trimmed by 2 bases and V by 4 bases; bases with no gene match: 15. The CDR3 nucleotides are TGTGCCAGCAGCTCGCGGGGGGGGTACGGGGGCAAAACCTACGAGCAGTACTTC. Its protein product is CASSSRGGYGGKTYEQYF.

This clone has only a few counts. The chain is built from TRBV5-1 and TRBJ2-7; 8 bases agree with TRBD1. The CDR3 is 13 residues long. J was trimmed by 3 bases and V by 4 bases; bases with no gene match: 3. Germline CDR1 reads SGHRS; CDR2 reads YFSETQ. The CDR3 sequence: CASSHRGFYEQYF. DNA for the CDR3: TGCGCCAGCAGCCACAGGGGGTTCTACGAGCAGTACTTC.

J is TRBJ2-1 and V is TRBV7-3; 11 bases fit TRBD2. V shed 4 bases and J 10 bases; nucleotides not matched to a gene: 3. CDR1 is SGHTA, CDR2 FQGTGA, per germline. The CDR3 runs 13 residues. The DNA of the CDR3 is TGTGCCAGCAGCTCGCGACTAGCGGGGGAGCAGTTCTTC. Protein sequence: CASSSRLAGEQFF.

The V call is TRBV10-1, the J call TRBJ2-7; the match to TRBD2 covers 8 bases. The CDR3 is 14 amino acids. Germline V gene lookup returns CDR1 WNHNN and CDR2 SYGVQD (reference sequence). Unmatched junction bases numbered 5, after V lost 2 bases and J lost 5 bases. CDR3 amino acids: CASSEPGGVHEQYF. As DNA, the CDR3 is TGCGCCAGCAGTGAGCCGGGGGGGGTCCACGAGCAGTACTTC.